These 13 T cell receptor beta chains originate from one sample sequenced in a study of memory CD4+ T cells and cytomegalovirus serostatus. Single viable CD3+CD4+CD8-CD45RO+ cells were sorted as the memory CD4+ T cells. Data came from immunoSEQ multiplex PCR; TCRdb stores just in-frame clones and leaves some out. The data show around 54,000 clones, around 82% seen once. Sequencing used memory CD4+ T cells from blood. The receptors derive from an adult in good health and CMV-seronegative.

The V and J genes are TRBV7-9 and TRBJ2-5; a possible D gene is TRBD1 (6 bases). CDR3 size: 13 residues. Per the germline V gene, CDR1 is SEHNR and CDR2 is FQNEAQ (reference sequence). V was cut by 8 bases and J by 3 bases, with 13 bases left in between. CDR3: CASRHRAEETQYF. The CDR3 DNA follows: TGTGCCAGCCGACACAGGGCCGAAGAGACCCAGTACTTC.

This chain links TRBV28 with TRBJ2-6; tentatively, D is TRBD1 (5 bases). CDR1 is MDHEN and CDR2 is SYDVKM in the germline V gene. This CDR3 comprises 15 residues. Between the trimmed V and J ends, which lost 5 bases and 2 bases, there was a span of 10 bases. CDR3 DNA sequence: TGTGCCAGCAGTCCCGAGACAGCTGGGGCCAACGTCCTGACTTTC. This codes for CASSPETAGANVLTF.

V is TRBV11-2 and J is TRBJ2-1; 9 bases fit TRBD2. The V segment lost 3 bases and the J segment 4 bases; nucleotides outside the gene matches: 7. Germline CDR1 reads SGHAT; CDR2 reads FQNNGV. This CDR3 has 16 residues. The CDR3 spells CASSFQTSGKYNEQFF. CDR3 sequence (DNA): TGTGCCAGCAGCTTTCAGACTAGCGGCAAATACAATGAGCAGTTCTTC. Looking up the rest from reference TRBV11-2 and TRBJ2-1 gives the full variable domain: EAGVAQSPRYKIIEKRQSVAFWCNPISGHATLYWYQQILGQGPKLLIQFQNNGVVDDSQLPKDRFSAERLKGVDSTLKIQPAKLEDSAVYLCASSFQTSGKYNEQFFGPGTRLTVL.

The chain has TRBV6-5 and TRBJ2-7; D remains unclear. The CDR3 length is 13 residues. CDR1 MNHEY and CDR2 SVGAGI come from the germline V gene. Trimming removed 7 bases from V and 4 bases from J, with 14 bases in between. The CDR3 here is CASTTVGPYEQYF. Written as DNA, the CDR3 is TGTGCCAGCACAACCGTAGGACCTTACGAGCAGTACTTC.

The rearrangement joins TRBV2 to TRBJ2-1; 10 nucleotides agree with TRBD2. Losses at the gene ends were 9 bases for V and 6 bases for J; bases not matched to a gene: 8. The germline V gene encodes CDR1 SNHLY and CDR2 FYNNEI. This CDR3 comprises 14 residues. DNA of the CDR3: TGTGCCAGTAAACAGCGGGAGGGTCCCAATGAGCAGTTCTTC. It encodes CASKQREGPNEQFF. Together with reference TRBV2 and TRBJ2-1, the CDR3 gives the full variable domain: EPEVTQTPSHQVTQMGQEVILRCVPISNHLYFYWYRQILGQKVEFLVSFYNNEISEKSEIFDDQFSVERPDGSNFTLKIRSTKLEDSAMYFCASKQREGPNEQFFGPGTRLTVL.

This chain uses TRBV27 with TRBJ1-2, with unresolved D. The CDR3 consists of 13 residues. Between the trimmed V and J ends, which lost 6 bases and 4 bases, there was a span of 12 bases. Germline assignment: CDR1 MNHEY and CDR2 SMNVEV (reference sequence). The CDR3 sequence: CASSPITGYGYTF. The CDR3 DNA reads as TGTGCCAGCAGCCCTATAACCGGCTATGGCTACACCTTC.

The genes are TRBV6-5 and TRBJ1-1; D is undetermined. The CDR3 covers 11 residues. Germline V gene sequence: CDR1 MNHEY, CDR2 SVGAGI. Trimming took off 5 bases at V and 5 bases at J, with 6 bases between the two ends. Here the CDR3 DNA reads TGTGCCAGCAGTAGGGCAACTGAAGCTTTCTTT. It translates to CASSRATEAFF.

The rearrangement uses TRBV11-2 and TRBJ2-2, with 7 bases that match TRBD2. The CDR3 totals 15 residues. V lost 11 bases and J lost 7; bases outside the gene matches: 16. Germline loops: CDR1 SGHAT, CDR2 FQNNGV. The DNA of the CDR3 is TGTGCCTCTCCTGCGCGGCGGGAGAAGGTCGGGGAGCTGTTTTTT. It translates to CASPARREKVGELFF.

Here the CDR3 reads CASSLTGGSAGANVLTF. Here the CDR3 DNA reads TGTGCCAGCTCGTTGACAGGGGGCAGCGCTGGGGCCAACGTCCTGACTTTC. The genes are TRBV18 and TRBJ2-6, with 10 bases aligning to TRBD1. Germline CDR1 KGHSH, CDR2 LQKENI. The ends lost 6 bases at V and 2 bases at J; junction bases unmatched: 7. The length of the CDR3 is 17 residues.

The chain combines TRBV10-3 with TRBJ1-6; D gene uncertain. Trimming pared 4 bases from V and 0 bases from J, leaving 7 bases between. CDR1 and CDR2 (germline): ENHRY, SYGVKD. The CDR3 runs to 15 residues. The CDR3 reads CAISGADSYNSPLHF. CDR3 in DNA: TGTGCCATCAGTGGGGCGGACTCCTATAATTCACCCCTCCACTTT.

The genes are TRBV2 and TRBJ2-5; 9 bases are a match to TRBD2. V was clipped by 6 bases and J by 1 base; unmatched bases: 18. The V gene's germline CDR1 is SNHLY and CDR2 FYNNEI. The CDR3 has 19 amino acids. The CDR3 nucleotides read TGTGCCAGCAGGAGGGATCAGGGTAGCGGGAGAGGGGTCCAAGAGACCCAGTACTTC. Translated: CASRRDQGSGRGVQETQYF.

The V and J genes are TRBV11-1 and TRBJ2-2; D may be TRBD2 (6 bases). Trimming left V 5 bases short and J 8 bases short, with 18 bases between. This CDR3 has 15 amino acids. Germline CDR1 SGHAT, CDR2 FQDESV (reference sequence). The CDR3 protein is CASSLRQSGRGELFF. Written as DNA, the CDR3 is TGTGCCAGCAGCCTCCGTCAATCGGGGAGGGGGGAGCTGTTTTTT.

This chain links TRBV21-1 with TRBJ2-7; the table gives TRBD2 as D, unverified against the DNA. TRBV21-1 is designated a pseudogene. The CDR3 is 13 amino acids. As DNA, the CDR3 is TGTGCCAGCAGCGCCGGGACTAGCCACGAGCAGTACTTC. Amino acids: CASSAGTSHEQYF.